The present TCR beta chain was sequenced within a study of technical replicates of blood from a few donors. Measured with immunoSEQ multiplex PCR; TCRdb has only the in-frame clones, and not every one. The sample shows some 77,000 clones, around 85% of them seen only once. This TCR came from a human donor in good health. Some clones in this sample may be carry-over from other donors' samples. The sequenced sample was PBMCs.

Here the CDR3 reads CASSPPGRSTNYGYTF. CDR3 bases: TGTGCCAGCAGCCCCCCTGGGAGGTCCACTAACTATGGCTACACCTTC. The rearrangement uses TRBV11-2 and TRBJ1-2; D uncertain. The V gene lost 5 bases and the J gene lost 0 bases, with 16 bases spanning the gap. Germline V gene sequence: CDR1 SGHAT, CDR2 FQNNGV. CDR3 length equals 16 residues.